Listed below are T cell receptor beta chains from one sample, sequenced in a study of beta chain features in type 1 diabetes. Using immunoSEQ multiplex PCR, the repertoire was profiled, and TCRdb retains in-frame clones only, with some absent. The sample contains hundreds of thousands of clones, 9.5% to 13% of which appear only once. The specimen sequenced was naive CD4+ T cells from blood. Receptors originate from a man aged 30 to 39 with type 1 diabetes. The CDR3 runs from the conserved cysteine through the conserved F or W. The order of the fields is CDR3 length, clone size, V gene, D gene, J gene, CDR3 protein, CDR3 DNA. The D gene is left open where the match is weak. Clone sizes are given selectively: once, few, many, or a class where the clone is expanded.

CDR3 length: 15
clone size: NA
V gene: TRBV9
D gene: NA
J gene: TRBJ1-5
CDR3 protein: CASSESAVRNQPQHF
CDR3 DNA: TGTGCCAGCAGCGAATCCGCGGTTCGCAATCAGCCCCAGCATTTT

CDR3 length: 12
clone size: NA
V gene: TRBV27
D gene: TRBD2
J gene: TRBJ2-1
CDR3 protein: CASSFLAGEQFF
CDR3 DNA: TGTGCCAGCAGTTTCTTAGCGGGGGAGCAGTTCTTC

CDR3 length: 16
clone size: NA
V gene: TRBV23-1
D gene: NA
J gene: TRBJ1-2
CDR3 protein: CASSRTRHLANYGYTF
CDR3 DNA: TGCGCCAGCAGTCGGACTCGACACCTAGCTAACTATGGCTACACCTTC

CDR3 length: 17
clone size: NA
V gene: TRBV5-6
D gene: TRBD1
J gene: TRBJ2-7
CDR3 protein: CASPTLLTGTGSYEQYF
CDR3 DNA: TGTGCCAGCCCGACCCTATTGACCGGGACAGGGAGTTACGAGCAGTACTTC

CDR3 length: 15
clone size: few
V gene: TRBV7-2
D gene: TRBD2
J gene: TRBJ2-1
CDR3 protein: CASSFYSGGGNEQFF
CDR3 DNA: TGTGCCAGCAGCTTTTACAGCGGGGGCGGAAATGAGCAGTTCTTC

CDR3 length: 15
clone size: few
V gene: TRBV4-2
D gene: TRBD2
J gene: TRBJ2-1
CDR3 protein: CASSPTSGGANEQFF
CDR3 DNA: TGTGCCAGCAGCCCGACTAGCGGGGGGGCCAATGAGCAGTTCTTC

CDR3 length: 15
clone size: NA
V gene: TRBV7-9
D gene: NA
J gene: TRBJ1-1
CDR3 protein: CASSKHVGGDTEAFF
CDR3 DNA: TGTGCCAGCAGCAAGCACGTCGGGGGAGACACTGAAGCTTTCTTT

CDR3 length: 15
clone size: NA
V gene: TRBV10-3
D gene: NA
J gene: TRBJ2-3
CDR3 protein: CAISESLASTDTQYF
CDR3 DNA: TGTGCCATCAGTGAGTCCCTAGCGAGCACAGATACGCAGTATTTT

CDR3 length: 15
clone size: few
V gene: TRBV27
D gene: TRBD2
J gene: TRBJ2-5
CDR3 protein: CASRQGLAGAETQYF
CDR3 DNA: TGTGCCAGCAGACAAGGACTAGCGGGGGCAGAGACCCAGTACTTC

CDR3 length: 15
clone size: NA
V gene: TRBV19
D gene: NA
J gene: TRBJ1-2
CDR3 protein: CASIDRGAANYGYTF
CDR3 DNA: TGTGCCAGTATAGATCGGGGTGCCGCTAACTATGGCTACACCTTC

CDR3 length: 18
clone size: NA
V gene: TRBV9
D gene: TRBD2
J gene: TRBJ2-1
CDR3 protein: CASSPGAVAGGLDNEQFF
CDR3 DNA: TGTGCCAGCAGCCCGGGGGCGGTAGCGGGGGGACTCGACAATGAGCAGTTCTTC

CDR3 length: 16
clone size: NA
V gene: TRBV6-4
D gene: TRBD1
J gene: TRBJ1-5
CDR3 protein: CASSDSGQVSNQPQHF
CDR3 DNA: TGTGCCAGCAGTGACTCGGGACAGGTTAGCAATCAGCCCCAGCATTTT

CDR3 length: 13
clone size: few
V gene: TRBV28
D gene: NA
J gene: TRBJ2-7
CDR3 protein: CASSIDRSYEQYF
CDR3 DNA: TGTGCCAGCAGCATAGACAGGAGTTACGAGCAGTACTTC

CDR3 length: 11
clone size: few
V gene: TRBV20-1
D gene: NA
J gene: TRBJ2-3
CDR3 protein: CSASFGGTQYF
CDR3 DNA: TGCAGTGCCAGTTTTGGAGGGACGCAGTATTTT

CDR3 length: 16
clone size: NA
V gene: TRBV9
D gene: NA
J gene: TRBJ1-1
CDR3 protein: CASSVGGTLGATEAFF
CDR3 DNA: TGTGCCAGCAGCGTAGGAGGGACTCTTGGGGCCACTGAAGCTTTCTTT

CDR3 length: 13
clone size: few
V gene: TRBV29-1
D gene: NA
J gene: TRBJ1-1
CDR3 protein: CSVETQGYTEAFF
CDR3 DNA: TGCAGCGTTGAAACCCAGGGGTACACTGAAGCTTTCTTT

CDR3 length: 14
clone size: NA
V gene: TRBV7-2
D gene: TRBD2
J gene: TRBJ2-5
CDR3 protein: CASSFGTSLETQYF
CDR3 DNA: TGTGCCAGCAGCTTTGGGACTAGCTTGGAGACCCAGTACTTC

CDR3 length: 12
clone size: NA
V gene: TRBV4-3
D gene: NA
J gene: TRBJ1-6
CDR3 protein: CASSRGGLPLHF
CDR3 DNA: TGCGCCAGCAGTAGGGGAGGGTTACCCCTCCACTTT

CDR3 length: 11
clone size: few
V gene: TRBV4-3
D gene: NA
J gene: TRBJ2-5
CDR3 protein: CASSFHGAQYF
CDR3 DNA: TGCGCCAGCAGCTTTCACGGGGCCCAGTACTTC

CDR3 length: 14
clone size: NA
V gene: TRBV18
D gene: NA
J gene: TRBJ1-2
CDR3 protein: CASSPVGQNYGYTF
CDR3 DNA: TGTGCCAGCTCACCTGTCGGACAGAACTATGGCTACACCTTC

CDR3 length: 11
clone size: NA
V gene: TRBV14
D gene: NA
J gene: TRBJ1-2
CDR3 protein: CASSQDSFYTF
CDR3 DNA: TGTGCCAGCAGCCAGGACAGCTTCTACACCTTC

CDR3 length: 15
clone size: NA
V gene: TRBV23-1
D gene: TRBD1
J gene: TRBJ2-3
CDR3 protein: CASSQWTGGADTQYF
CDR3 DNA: TGCGCCAGCAGTCAATGGACAGGGGGTGCAGATACGCAGTATTTT

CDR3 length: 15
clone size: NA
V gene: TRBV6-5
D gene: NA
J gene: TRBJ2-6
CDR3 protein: CATSRTGTGANVLTF
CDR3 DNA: TGTGCCACTTCCCGCACAGGGACTGGGGCCAACGTCCTGACTTTC

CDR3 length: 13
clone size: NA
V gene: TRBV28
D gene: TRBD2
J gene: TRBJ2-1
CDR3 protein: CASSGGSYNEQFF
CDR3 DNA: TGTGCCAGTAGCGGGGGTTCCTACAATGAGCAGTTCTTC

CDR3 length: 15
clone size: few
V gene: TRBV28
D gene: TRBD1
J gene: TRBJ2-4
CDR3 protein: CASSLSDRELNIQYF
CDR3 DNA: TGTGCCAGCAGTCTCTCCGACAGGGAGTTAAACATTCAGTACTTC

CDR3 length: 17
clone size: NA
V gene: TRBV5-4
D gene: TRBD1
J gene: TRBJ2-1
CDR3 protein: CASSSRTGYSSYNEQFF
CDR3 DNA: TGTGCCAGCAGCTCCCGGACAGGTTATAGCTCCTACAATGAGCAGTTCTTC

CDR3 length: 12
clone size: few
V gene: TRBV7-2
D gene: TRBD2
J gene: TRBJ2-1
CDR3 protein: CASREASGEQFF
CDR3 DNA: TGTGCCAGCAGAGAGGCTAGCGGGGAGCAGTTCTTC

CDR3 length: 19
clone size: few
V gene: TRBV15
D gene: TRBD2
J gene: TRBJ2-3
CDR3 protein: CATSRTPDLGTSLPDTQYF
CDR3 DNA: TGTGCCACCAGCAGAACGCCAGACCTCGGGACTAGCCTCCCAGATACGCAGTATTTT

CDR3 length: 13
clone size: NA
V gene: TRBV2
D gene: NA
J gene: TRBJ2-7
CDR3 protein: CASSPPGSYEQYF
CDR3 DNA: TGTGCCAGCAGTCCTCCGGGGTCCTACGAGCAGTACTTC

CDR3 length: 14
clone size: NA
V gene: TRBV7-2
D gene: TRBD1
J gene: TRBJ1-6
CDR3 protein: CASSRDRGRSPLHF
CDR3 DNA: TGTGCCAGCAGCCGGGACAGGGGACGGTCACCCCTCCACTTT

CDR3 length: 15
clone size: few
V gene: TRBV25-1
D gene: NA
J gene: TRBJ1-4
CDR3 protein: CASSEYWRPDEKLFF
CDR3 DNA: TGTGCCAGCAGTGAATATTGGAGGCCCGATGAAAAACTGTTTTTT

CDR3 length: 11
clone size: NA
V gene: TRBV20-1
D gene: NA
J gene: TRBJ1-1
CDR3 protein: CSARGVAEAFF
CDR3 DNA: TGCAGTGCCCGGGGTGTGGCTGAAGCTTTCTTT

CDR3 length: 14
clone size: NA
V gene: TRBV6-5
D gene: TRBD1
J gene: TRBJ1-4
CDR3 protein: CASSKGQVYEKLFF
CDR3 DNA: TGTGCCAGCAGTAAGGGACAGGTCTATGAAAAACTGTTTTTT

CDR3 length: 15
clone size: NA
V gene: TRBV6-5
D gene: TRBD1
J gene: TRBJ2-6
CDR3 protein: CASSYPTGWANVLTF
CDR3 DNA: TGTGCCAGCAGTTACCCGACAGGGTGGGCCAACGTCCTGACTTTC

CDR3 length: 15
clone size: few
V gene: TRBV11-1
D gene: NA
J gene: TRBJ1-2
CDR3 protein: CASSLAHGIGEGYTF
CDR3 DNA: TGTGCCAGCAGCTTAGCCCACGGCATCGGGGAAGGCTACACCTTC

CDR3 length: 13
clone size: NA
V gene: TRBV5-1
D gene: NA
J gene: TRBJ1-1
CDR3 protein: CASSFTERTEAFF
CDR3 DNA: TGCGCCAGCAGCTTTACCGAACGGACTGAAGCTTTCTTT

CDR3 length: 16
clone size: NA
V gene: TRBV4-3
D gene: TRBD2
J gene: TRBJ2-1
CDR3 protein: CASSQIAGGPMDEQFF
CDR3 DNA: TGCGCCAGCAGCCAAATAGCGGGGGGGCCTATGGATGAGCAGTTCTTC

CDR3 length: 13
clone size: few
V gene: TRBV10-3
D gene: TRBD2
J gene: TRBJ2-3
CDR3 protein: CAISPGGPDTQYF
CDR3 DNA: TGTGCCATCAGCCCGGGGGGGCCCGATACGCAGTATTTT

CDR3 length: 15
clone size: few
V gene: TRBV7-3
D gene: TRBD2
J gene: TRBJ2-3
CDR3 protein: CASTLAGGTTDTQYF
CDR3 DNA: TGTGCCAGCACACTAGCGGGGGGCACCACAGATACGCAGTATTTT

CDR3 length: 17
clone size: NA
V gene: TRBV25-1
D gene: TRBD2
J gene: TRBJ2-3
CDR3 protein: CASSHRAGAGEIDTQYF
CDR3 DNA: TGTGCCAGCAGTCACCGCGCAGGAGCGGGGGAGATAGATACGCAGTATTTT

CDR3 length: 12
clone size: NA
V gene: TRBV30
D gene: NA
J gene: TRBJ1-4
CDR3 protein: CAWSVRGEKLFF
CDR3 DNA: TGTGCCTGGAGTGTACGGGGTGAAAAACTGTTTTTT

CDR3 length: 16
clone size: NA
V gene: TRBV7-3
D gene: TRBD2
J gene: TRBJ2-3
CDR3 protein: CASSLLAGASTDTQYF
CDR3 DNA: TGTGCCAGCAGCTTACTAGCGGGGGCCTCCACAGATACGCAGTATTTT

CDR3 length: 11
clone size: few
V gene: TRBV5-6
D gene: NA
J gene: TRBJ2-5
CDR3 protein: CASSLAETQYF
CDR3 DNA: TGTGCCAGCAGCTTGGCGGAGACCCAGTACTTC

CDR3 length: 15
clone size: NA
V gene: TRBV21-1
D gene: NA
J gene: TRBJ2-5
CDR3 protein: CASNPSRGYQETQYF
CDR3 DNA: TGTGCCAGCAACCCTTCCAGGGGTTACCAAGAGACCCAGTACTTC

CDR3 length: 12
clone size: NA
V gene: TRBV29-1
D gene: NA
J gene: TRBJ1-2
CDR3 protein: CSVEDPGVGYTF
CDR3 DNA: TGCAGCGTTGAAGATCCAGGGGTTGGCTACACCTTC

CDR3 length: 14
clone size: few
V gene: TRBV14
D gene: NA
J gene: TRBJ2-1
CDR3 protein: CASSQVAGWNEQFF
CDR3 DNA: TGTGCCAGCAGCCAAGTGGCAGGGTGGAATGAGCAGTTCTTC

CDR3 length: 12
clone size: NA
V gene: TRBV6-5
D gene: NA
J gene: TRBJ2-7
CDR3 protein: CASNGGTYEQYF
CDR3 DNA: TGTGCCAGCAACGGGGGAACCTACGAGCAGTACTTC

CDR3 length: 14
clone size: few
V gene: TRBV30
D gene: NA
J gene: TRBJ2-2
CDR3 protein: CASRWGPNTGELFF
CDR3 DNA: TGTGCCTCCCGGTGGGGGCCTAACACCGGGGAGCTGTTTTTT

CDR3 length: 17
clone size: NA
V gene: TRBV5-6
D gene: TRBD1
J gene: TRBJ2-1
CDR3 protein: CASSFGYGTGVLDEQFF
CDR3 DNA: TGTGCCAGCAGCTTCGGATATGGGACAGGGGTTTTGGATGAGCAGTTCTTC

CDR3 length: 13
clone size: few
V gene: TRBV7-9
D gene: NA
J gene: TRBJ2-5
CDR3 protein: CASSQGPRETQYF
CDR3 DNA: TGTGCCAGCAGCCAGGGCCCTCGAGAGACCCAGTACTTC

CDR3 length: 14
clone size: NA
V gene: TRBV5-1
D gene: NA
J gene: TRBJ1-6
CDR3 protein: CASSATGMDSPLHF
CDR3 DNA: TGCGCCAGCAGCGCGACAGGAATGGATTCACCCCTCCACTTT

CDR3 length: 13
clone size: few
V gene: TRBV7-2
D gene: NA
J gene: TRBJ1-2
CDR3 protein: CASSPPHREGYTF
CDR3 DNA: TGTGCCAGCAGCCCCCCCCACAGGGAGGGCTACACCTTC